This paragraph reports one T cell receptor beta chain. Generated by immunoSEQ multiplex PCR, the TCRdb table keeps only in-frame clones and is missing some. The sample holds 450,000 to 500,000 clones, roughly 80% seen once. Germline values: CDR1 SEHNR, CDR2 FQNEAQ (reference sequence). This CDR3 has 13 residues. Trimming shortened V by 5 bases and J by 6 bases, and 14 bases separated the two germline ends. This specimen comes from a study of shared clonotypes between healthy human individuals. The receptor's source is a woman aged 40 to 49 in good health. Some clones in this sample may be carry-over from other donors' samples. The sequencing input was PBMCs. The V gene is TRBV7-9, the J gene TRBJ2-7, with a tentative D call TRBD1 (6 bases). The CDR3 DNA follows: TGTGCCAGCAGCGAACAGGGTGAGGGCGAGCAGTACTTC. Encoded protein: CASSEQGEGEQYF.